This T cell receptor beta chain originates from a study of blood T cell repertoires in COVID-19. Study-wide background: Material from acute and convalescent COVID-19 was sourced from the United States, Italy and Spain. PBMCs, B-cell-depleted T cells, or T cells provided the cDNA or gDNA that made up the material.

With 6 bases clipped from V and 8 bases from J, the junction kept 6 bases outside the gene matches. CDR1 ENHRY and CDR2 SYGVKD come from the germline V gene. The CDR3 totals 14 residues. The recovered donors of Cohort 3 showed two negative PCRs, clearance, or symptom resolution. This clone was picked up a small number of times. Authors' data handling: Nucleated cell number was recorded as an estimate derived from reference gene primer amplification. The protocol was immunoSEQ multiplex PCR, while the TCRdb copy is restricted to in-frame clones and leaves out a portion. V and J calls and clone size are copied from that table; D and trimming were computed from the DNA. The sample records around 280,000 clones, around nine tenths being singletons.

Sequenced material: PBMCs or T cells enriched from blood (not recorded which). The TCR sequence derives from a woman aged 40-49 years who had recovered from COVID-19. The rearrangement joins TRBV10-3 to TRBJ1-6; 8 bases match TRBD1. Here the CDR3 DNA reads TGTGCCATCAGGGAACAGGGGGGTGATTCACCCCTCCACTTT. This sequence encodes CAIREQGGDSPLHF.